This T cell receptor beta chain was identified during a study of blood T cell repertoires in COVID-19. In the study's own analysis: Amplifying reference gene primers gave estimates of nucleated cell counts. Clones were read by immunoSEQ multiplex PCR, and TCRdb kept only the in-frame ones, dropping some. The DNA was the basis for D and trimming; V, J and clone size are from that table. The table records some 240,000 clones, around 90% of them present only once. Followed longitudinally, the Seattle patients had been enrolled during active infection. The source of this sequence is a woman aged 70-85 years with COVID-19, enrolled during active disease. Sample: peripheral blood.

CDR3 sequence: CASSLRRQGSGNEQFF. CDR3 DNA: TGTGCCAGCAGCTTACGTAGACAGGGCTCAGGCAATGAGCAGTTCTTC. The chain is built from TRBV7-9 and TRBJ2-1, with TRBD1 matching 7 bases. The CDR3 contains 16 residues. Germline-derived CDR1 and CDR2 are SEHNR and FQNEAQ (reference sequence). Germline trimming cut 2 bases from V and 6 bases from J; bases unmatched to any gene: 10.